The 6 T cell receptor beta chains in this list originate from one sample, sequenced in a study of beta chain features in type 1 diabetes. Every isolated RNA sample was fully reverse transcribed, so sequencing captured expressed TCRB transcripts. Libraries were prepared by immunoSEQ multiplex PCR; TCRdb keeps only in-frame clonotypes and omits some of them. The sample shows approximately 150,000 clones, less than 10% of them seen only once. Material: central memory CD4+ T cells from blood. Receptors were obtained from a middle-aged woman in good health.

This clone was counted only a few times. The chain links TRBV29-1 to TRBJ1-2; TRBD1 matches at 8 bases. The CDR3 consists of 16 residues. V was clipped by 0 bases and J by 2 bases; unmatched bases: 8. Germline CDR1 is SQVTM and CDR2 is ANQGSEA. DNA for the CDR3: TGCAGCGTTGAAGACCTAGGACAGGGTAAAAACTATGGCTACACCTTC. It encodes CSVEDLGQGKNYGYTF.

This clone appeared a few times. The chain couples TRBV25-1 to TRBJ1-2; D ambiguous. Germline assignment: CDR1 MGHDK and CDR2 SYGVNS. The ends were cut back, 2 bases at V and 7 bases at J, with 20 bases in the middle. The CDR3 consists of 16 residues. CDR3 nucleotides: TGTGCCAGCAGTGAACCGGGAGATAGGAGCGTCTCTGGCTACACCTTC. As protein: CASSEPGDRSVSGYTF.

The genes are TRBV7-8 and TRBJ2-1, with D maybe TRBD1 (5 bases). The V gene's germline CDR1 is SGHVS and CDR2 FQNEAQ. The CDR3 length is 16 residues. Trimming cost V 3 bases and J 3 bases, with 15 bases left between them. This chain's CDR3 is CASSFREAHYYNEQFF. In DNA form, the CDR3 reads TGTGCCAGCAGCTTCAGGGAAGCCCACTACTACAATGAGCAGTTCTTC.

This chain connects TRBV6-5 to TRBJ2-1; D may be TRBD1 (6 bases). Germline CDR1 MNHEY, CDR2 SVGAGI. V gave up 5 bases and J gave up 8 bases, with 13 bases separating them. The CDR3 has 13 amino acids. The CDR3 DNA follows: TGTGCCAGCAGTCAACAACAGGGATATGAGCAGTTCTTC. Its protein product is CASSQQQGYEQFF.

V and J are TRBV6-5 and TRBJ1-1; 9 positions match TRBD1. The CDR3 loop spans 14 amino acids. Germline lookup yields CDR1 MNHEY and CDR2 SVGAGI. The V and J ends lost 10 bases and 5 bases, in that order; junction bases with no gene match: 11. DNA of the CDR3: TGTGCCATCAGAAGGGACAGGGCCGTGACTGAAGCTTTCTTT. It encodes CAIRRDRAVTEAFF.

This clone appeared a few times. This rearrangement joins TRBV7-2 to TRBJ1-2, with TRBD1 matching over 7 bases. Germline-derived CDR1 and CDR2 are SGHTA and FQGNSA. V trimming: 4 bases; J trimming: 9 bases; junction bases outside the gene matches: 11. The CDR3 has 14 amino acids. In DNA form, the CDR3 reads TGTGCCAGCAGCTCCGGACAGGACCCCACCCGCTACACCTTC. This translates into CASSSGQDPTRYTF.